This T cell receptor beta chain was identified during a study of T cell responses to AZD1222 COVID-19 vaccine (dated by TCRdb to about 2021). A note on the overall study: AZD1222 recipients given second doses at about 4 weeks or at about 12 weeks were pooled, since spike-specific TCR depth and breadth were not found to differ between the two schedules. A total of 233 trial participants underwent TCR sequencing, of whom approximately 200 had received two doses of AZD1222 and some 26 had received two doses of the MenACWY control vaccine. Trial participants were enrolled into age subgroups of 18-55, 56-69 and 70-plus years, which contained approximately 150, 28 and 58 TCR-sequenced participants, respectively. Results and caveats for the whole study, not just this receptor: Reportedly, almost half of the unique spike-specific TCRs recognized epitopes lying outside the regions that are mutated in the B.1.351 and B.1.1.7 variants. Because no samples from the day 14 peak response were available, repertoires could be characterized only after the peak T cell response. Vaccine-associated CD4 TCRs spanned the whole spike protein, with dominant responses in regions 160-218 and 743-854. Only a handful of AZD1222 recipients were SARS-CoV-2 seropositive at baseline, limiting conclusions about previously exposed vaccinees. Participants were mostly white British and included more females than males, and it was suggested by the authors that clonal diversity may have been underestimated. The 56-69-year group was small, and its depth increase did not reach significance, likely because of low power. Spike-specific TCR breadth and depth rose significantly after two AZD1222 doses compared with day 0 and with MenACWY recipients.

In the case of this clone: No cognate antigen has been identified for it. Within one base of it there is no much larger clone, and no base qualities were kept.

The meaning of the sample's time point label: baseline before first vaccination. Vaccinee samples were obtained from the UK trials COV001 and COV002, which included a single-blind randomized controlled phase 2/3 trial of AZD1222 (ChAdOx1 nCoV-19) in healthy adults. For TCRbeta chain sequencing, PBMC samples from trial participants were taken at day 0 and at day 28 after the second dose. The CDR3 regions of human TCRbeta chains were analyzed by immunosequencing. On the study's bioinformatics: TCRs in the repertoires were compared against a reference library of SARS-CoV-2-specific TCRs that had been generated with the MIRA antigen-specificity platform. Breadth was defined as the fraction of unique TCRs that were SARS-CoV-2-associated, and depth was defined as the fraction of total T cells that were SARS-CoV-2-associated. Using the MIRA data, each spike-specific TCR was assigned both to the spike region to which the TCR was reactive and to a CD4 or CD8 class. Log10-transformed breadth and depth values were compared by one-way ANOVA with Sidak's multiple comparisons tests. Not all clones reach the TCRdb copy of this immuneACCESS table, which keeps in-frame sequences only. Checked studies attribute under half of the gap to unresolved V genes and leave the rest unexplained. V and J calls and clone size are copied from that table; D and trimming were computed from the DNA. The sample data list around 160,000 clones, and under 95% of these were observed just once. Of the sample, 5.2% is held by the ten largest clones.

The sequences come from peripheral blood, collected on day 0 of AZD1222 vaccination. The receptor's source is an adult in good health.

The sequenced DNA is TGTGCCAGCAGTTACTCCGGGACACAGGAAGCTTTCTTT. Its translation is CASSYSGTQEAFF. The chain employs TRBV6-2 or TRBV6-3 and TRBJ1-1; the D gene is perhaps TRBD1, on 6 matching bases. CDR1 and CDR2 are read off the germline V gene as MNHEY and SVGEGT. V is clipped by 0 bases and J by 8 bases, and the sequence between their germline boundaries is 10 bases long. The CDR3 goes from the cysteine to the phenylalanine over 13 residues. Of all the DNA, just the CDR3 is kept, 39 bases in frame from base 1.